The 27 T cell receptor beta chains given below trace back to one sample, sequenced in a study of blood T cell repertoires in COVID-19. The table came from immunoSEQ multiplex PCR; TCRdb's copy has only in-frame clones and leaves some out. Of almost 200,000 clones in the sample, 86% were seen once. The sequenced material came from peripheral blood. All receptors derive from a woman between 70 and 85 years old with acute or convalescent COVID-19.

The gene calls are TRBV18 and TRBJ2-7; 10 nucleotides match TRBD1. The germline CDR1 and CDR2 sequences are KGHSH and LQKENI. The CDR3 runs to 13 residues. The V and J ends lost 4 bases and 6 bases, in that order; junction bases with no gene match: 3. The CDR3 bases are TGTGCCAGCTCACTCGACAGGGGGCGCGAGCAGTACTTC. The encoded protein is CASSLDRGREQYF.

V usage is TRBV5-1 and J usage is TRBJ2-5; 7 positions agree with TRBD2. CDR3 length: 15 amino acids. Trimming cost V 6 bases and J 5 bases; bases outside gene matches: 13. Germline CDR1 and CDR2: SGHRS and YFSETQ. The CDR3 DNA is TGCGCCAGCACCCGTACCCTCGGGCGGGGGGAGACCCAGTACTTC. It specifies CASTRTLGRGETQYF.

The chain links TRBV7-8 to TRBJ2-7; 8 bases match TRBD1. The CDR3 has 15 amino acids. V dropped 4 bases and J dropped 2; count of bases not matched to a gene: 7. CDR1 is SGHVS, CDR2 FQNEAQ, per germline. CDR3 residues: CASSSNRGETYEQYF. Here the CDR3 DNA reads TGTGCCAGCAGCTCGAACAGGGGGGAAACCTACGAGCAGTACTTC.

J is TRBJ1-2 and V is TRBV28; maybe TRBD1 (6 bases). The CDR3 spans 12 residues. CDR1 is MDHEN and CDR2 is SYDVKM in the germline V gene. V lost 3 bases to trimming and J lost 7 bases, with 9 bases between them. CDR3 region: CASSFSQGGYTF. Written as DNA, the CDR3 is TGTGCCAGCAGTTTTTCACAGGGTGGCTACACCTTC.

The CDR3 sequence is CASARQGDGELFF. CDR3 DNA: TGCGCCAGCGCGAGACAGGGTGACGGGGAGCTGTTTTTT. The chain employs TRBV5-1 and TRBJ2-2, with TRBD1 matching 7 bases. The V segment lost 7 bases and the J segment 7 bases; nucleotides outside the gene matches: 7. Germline CDR1 and CDR2: SGHRS and YFSETQ. This CDR3 has 13 residues.

The DNA for the CDR3 is TGTGCCAGCAGCCCAGGACTAGCGGGGAGCGACGAGCAGTACTTC. This codes for CASSPGLAGSDEQYF. This sequence joins TRBV5-5 and TRBJ2-7, with 12 bases fitting TRBD2. This CDR3 spans 15 amino acids. With 4 bases clipped from V and 5 bases from J, the junction kept 7 bases outside the gene matches. Germline V gene data show CDR1 as SGHKS and CDR2 as YYEKEE (reference sequence).

The V call is TRBV7-2, the J call TRBJ1-1, with D possibly matching TRBD1 (5 bases). Germline assignment: CDR1 SGHTA and CDR2 FQGNSA. V dropped 1 base and J dropped 1 base, with 10 bases sitting between them. This CDR3 spans 15 amino acids. The CDR3 sequence is CASSLVWRGNTEAFF. The CDR3 DNA sequence: TGTGCCAGCAGCTTAGTATGGAGGGGGAACACTGAAGCTTTCTTT. Combining the CDR3 with reference TRBV7-2 and TRBJ1-1 gives the whole variable domain GAGVSQSPSNKVTEKGKDVELRCDPISGHTALYWYRQSLGQGLEFLIYFQGNSAPDKSGLPSDRFSAERTGGSVSTLTIQRTQQEDSAVYLCASSLVWRGNTEAFFGQGTRLTVV.

The chain joins TRBV27 to TRBJ1-1; no clear D gene. The CDR3 runs to 16 residues. CDR1 is MNHEY, CDR2 SMNVEV, per germline (reference sequence). The V end was cut by 5 bases, the J end by 0 bases, with 16 bases between. CDR3 residues: CASSLVGAYMNTEAFF. DNA for the CDR3: TGTGCCAGCAGTCTGGTAGGAGCATACATGAACACTGAAGCTTTCTTT.

The rearrangement links TRBV4-1 to TRBJ1-2; tentatively, D is TRBD1 (5 bases). Germline CDR1 is MGHRA and CDR2 is YSYEKL. CDR3 length equals 14 residues. Trimming shortened V by 0 bases and J by 8 bases, and 13 bases separated the two germline ends. This chain's CDR3 is CASSQDGGIGGYTF. The CDR3 coding sequence is TGCGCCAGCAGCCAAGATGGGGGGATAGGGGGCTACACCTTC.

The chain carries TRBV11-2 and TRBJ2-5; 9 nucleotides match TRBD2. The CDR3 runs 15 residues. The germline CDR1 and CDR2 sequences are SGHAT and FQNNGV. After removal of 5 bases from V and 2 bases from J, the junction contained 6 bases not matched to a gene. CDR3 nucleotides: TGTGCCAGCAGCCCCGGGACTAGCAATCAAGAGACCCAGTACTTC. Residues: CASSPGTSNQETQYF. Filled out from reference TRBV11-2 and TRBJ2-5, the complete variable domain reads EAGVAQSPRYKIIEKRQSVAFWCNPISGHATLYWYQQILGQGPKLLIQFQNNGVVDDSQLPKDRFSAERLKGVDSTLKIQPAKLEDSAVYLCASSPGTSNQETQYFGPGTRLLVL.

This clone occurred once. V and J are TRBV5-5 and TRBJ1-4, with 7 bases lining up with TRBD1. The CDR3 totals 14 residues. V lost 6 bases and J lost 8; bases outside the gene matches: 10. From germline, CDR1 is SGHKS and CDR2 YYEKEE (reference sequence). CDR3 loop: CASNEGASGEKLFF. The CDR3 region has the DNA TGTGCCAGCAACGAGGGGGCTTCAGGCGAAAAACTGTTTTTT.

CDR3 in amino acids: CASSSIRGTSVYTQYF. CDR3 nucleotides: TGTGCCAGCAGCTCAATTCGTGGGACTAGCGTTTATACGCAGTATTTT. The chain combines TRBV7-8 with TRBJ2-3, with 10 positions matching TRBD2. Trimming cost V 4 bases and J 7 bases; bases outside gene matches: 11. The CDR3 covers 16 residues. Germline loops: CDR1 SGHVS, CDR2 FQNEAQ.

In regard to this clone: The junction differs from germline at one of its ends, possibly a read error. The J gene is TRBJ1-6, the V gene TRBV7-9; D is perhaps TRBD1 (5 bases). The CDR3 loop spans 16 amino acids. Germline V gives CDR1 SEHNR, CDR2 FQNEAQ (reference sequence). CDR3 coding DNA: TGTGCCAGCAACTTAGACGGGGGAAAGGGGAATTCACCCCTCCACTTT. This translates into CASNLDGGKGNSPLHF.

V is TRBV4-1 and J is TRBJ1-1; D uncertain. V was pared by 3 bases and J by 1 base, with 9 bases between. The CDR3 sequence is 14 residues long. Germline lookup yields CDR1 MGHRA and CDR2 YSYEKL. The CDR3 DNA is TGCGCCAGCAGCCATCGATCGGGGAACACTGAAGCTTTCTTT. Its protein product is CASSHRSGNTEAFF.

The chain has TRBV11-2 and TRBJ2-3, with 16 bases fitting TRBD2. Germline CDR1 and CDR2: SGHAT and FQNNGV. The CDR3 contains 18 residues. The trim removed 5 bases at V and 4 bases at J, leaving 9 bases unmatched. CDR3 DNA: TGTGCCAGCAGCCTTCCGGGACTAGCGGGGGGGCCATCAGATACGCAGTATTTT. It is translated as CASSLPGLAGGPSDTQYF.

The J gene is TRBJ1-5, the V gene TRBV7-6; 8 nucleotides align to TRBD1. Per the germline V gene, CDR1 is SGHVS and CDR2 is FNYEAQ. The CDR3 contains 14 residues. V dropped 2 bases and J dropped 4; count of bases not matched to a gene: 1. Written as DNA, the CDR3 is TGTGCCAGCAGCTTATGGACAGGGAATCAGCCCCAGCATTTT. The encoded protein is CASSLWTGNQPQHF.

The chain joins TRBV2 to TRBJ1-1; a possible D gene is TRBD1 (6 bases). The CDR3 contains 16 residues. Trimming removed 7 bases at V and 0 bases at J, with 18 bases between. Germline V gives CDR1 SNHLY, CDR2 FYNNEI. CDR3 nucleotides: TGTGCCAGCATCATGGACAGAGGGATCTTGAACACTGAAGCTTTCTTT. Translation: CASIMDRGILNTEAFF. Complete variable domain (other parts from reference TRBV2 and TRBJ1-1): EPEVTQTPSHQVTQMGQEVILRCVPISNHLYFYWYRQILGQKVEFLVSFYNNEISEKSEIFDDQFSVERPDGSNFTLKIRSTKLEDSAMYFCASIMDRGILNTEAFFGQGTRLTVV.

V gene TRBV7-2 combines with J gene TRBJ1-1, with 8 bases identical to TRBD1. In germline, CDR1 is SGHTA, CDR2 FQGNSA. The CDR3 has 17 residues. J was trimmed by 4 bases and V by 5 bases; bases with no gene match: 15. The DNA of the CDR3 is TGTGCCAGCAGCCCAGTGGTTCCCGGGACAGGTGGCACTGAAGCTTTCTTT. Protein: CASSPVVPGTGGTEAFF.

The V call is TRBV19, the J call TRBJ1-3; D is undetermined. The CDR3 spans 14 residues. V gave up 4 bases and J gave up 0 bases, with 7 bases separating them. Germline V lookup: CDR1 LNHDA, CDR2 SQIVND (reference sequence). CDR3 nucleotide sequence: TGTGCCAGTAGTACGAGCGGCTCTGGAAACACCATATATTTT. This sequence encodes CASSTSGSGNTIYF.

As to this clone: Other DNA sequences in the sample encode the same CDR3. The chain couples TRBV6-1 to TRBJ1-5, with D possibly TRBD1 on 5 matching bases. Germline loops: CDR1 MNHNS, CDR2 SASEGT. Trimming removed 0 bases from V and 5 bases from J, with 11 bases in between. This CDR3 spans 15 amino acids. CDR3 sequence (DNA): TGTGCCAGCAGTGAAGCTGGGGGGAGGGATCAGCCCCAGCATTTT. Its protein is CASSEAGGRDQPQHF.

The chain couples TRBV27 to TRBJ2-2; weak D call: TRBD2 (6 bases). The CDR3 sequence is 16 residues long. V was pared by 1 base and J by 4 bases, with 13 bases between. Germline CDR1 and CDR2: MNHEY and SMNVEV (reference sequence). The CDR3 DNA follows: TGTGCCAGCAGTTTATATATGGGGGGAAGCACCGGGGAGCTGTTTTTT. Its protein product is CASSLYMGGSTGELFF.

The rearrangement links TRBV7-3 to TRBJ2-3; 8 bases align to TRBD1. The J segment lost 5 bases and the V segment lost 4 bases, leaving 5 bases of the junction unmatched. The CDR3 runs 14 residues. The germline gives CDR1 SGHTA, CDR2 FQGTGA. CDR3 loop: CASSSRGLGDTQYF. The CDR3 DNA sequence: TGTGCCAGCAGCTCCAGGGGGCTAGGAGATACGCAGTATTTT.

Only a few counts were recorded for this clone. The V gene is TRBV6-6, the J gene TRBJ1-1; 7 bases are a match to TRBD1. V was pared by 2 bases and J by 7 bases, with 4 bases of the junction left unmatched. Germline V gives CDR1 MNHNY, CDR2 SVGAGI (reference sequence). The CDR3 consists of 13 residues. The CDR3 here is CASSYQGQLEAFF. The CDR3 nucleotides read TGTGCCAGCAGTTACCAGGGACAGCTTGAAGCTTTCTTT.

This clone has only a few counts. This sequence joins TRBV28 and TRBJ1-1; TRBD1 is a possible D gene (6 bases). Germline V gene lookup returns CDR1 MDHEN and CDR2 SYDVKM. Trimming took 8 bases from V and 5 from J, leaving 12 bases between them. The length of the CDR3 is 12 residues. Written as DNA, the CDR3 is TGTGCCAGCTCCAGGGGTGAGACTGAAGCTTTCTTT. Its translation: CASSRGETEAFF.

The chain carries TRBV5-1 and TRBJ2-1, with D possibly TRBD2 on 6 matching bases. The germline V gene has CDR1 SGHRS and CDR2 YFSETQ. Trimming pared 4 bases from V and 1 base from J, leaving 30 bases between. The CDR3 spans 21 residues. Here the CDR3 DNA reads TGCGCCAGCAGCAGGGACGACAGTTCACGATTGACTAGACGGTCCTACAATGAGCAGTTCTTC. It yields the protein CASSRDDSSRLTRRSYNEQFF.

The gene calls are TRBV10-3 and TRBJ1-5; D remains ambiguous. Trimming stripped 4 bases from V and 1 base from J, with 5 bases between. CDR3 length equals 13 residues. The germline V gene has CDR1 ENHRY and CDR2 SYGVKD. This CDR3 is CAISGQSNQPQHF. CDR3 coding DNA: TGTGCCATCAGTGGCCAGAGCAATCAGCCCCAGCATTTT.

The chain carries TRBV11-3 and TRBJ2-7, with 7 positions matching TRBD1. This CDR3 comprises 19 residues. V was pared by 5 bases and J by 0 bases, with 19 bases of the junction left unmatched. Looked up from germline, CDR1 is SGHNT and CDR2 is YENEEA. The CDR3 region is CASSPLAPPRQGSSYEQYF. The CDR3 DNA follows: TGTGCCAGCAGCCCCCTGGCCCCCCCCAGACAGGGTAGCTCCTACGAGCAGTACTTC.